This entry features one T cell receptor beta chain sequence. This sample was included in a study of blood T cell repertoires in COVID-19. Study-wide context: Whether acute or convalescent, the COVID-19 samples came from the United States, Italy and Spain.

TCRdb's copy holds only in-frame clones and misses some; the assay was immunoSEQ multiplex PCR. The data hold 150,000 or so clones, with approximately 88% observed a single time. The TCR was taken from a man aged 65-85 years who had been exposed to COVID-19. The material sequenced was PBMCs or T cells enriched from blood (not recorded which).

The CDR3 is CASSYGDRNTEAFF. In nucleotides, the CDR3 is TGTGCCAGCAGTTACGGCGACAGGAACACTGAAGCTTTCTTT. This chain uses TRBV6-2 or TRBV6-3 with TRBJ1-1, with D maybe TRBD1 (5 bases). The germline gives CDR1 MNHEY, CDR2 SVGEGT. The CDR3 consists of 14 residues. V gave up 2 bases and J gave up 1 base, with 8 bases separating them.